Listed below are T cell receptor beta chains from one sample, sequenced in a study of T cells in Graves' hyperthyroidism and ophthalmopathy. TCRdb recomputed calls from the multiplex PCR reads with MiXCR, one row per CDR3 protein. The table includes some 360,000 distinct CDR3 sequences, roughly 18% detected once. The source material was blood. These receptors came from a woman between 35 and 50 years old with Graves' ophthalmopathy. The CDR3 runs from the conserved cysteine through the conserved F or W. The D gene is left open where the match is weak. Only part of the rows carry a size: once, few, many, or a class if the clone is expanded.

CDR3nt: TGTGCCAGCAGCTCGGGCACGTCTGGGGTGGTCGGGGAGACCCAGTACTTC
CDR3aa: CASSSGTSGVVGETQYF
abundance: many
v_gene: TRBV11-2
d_gene: .
j_gene: TRBJ2-5

CDR3nt: TGCAGTGCTAGAGCCCCAGGGGAGGTTTGGTACACCTTC
CDR3aa: CSARAPGEVWYTF
abundance: many
v_gene: TRBV20-1
d_gene: .
j_gene: TRBJ1-2

CDR3nt: TGTGCCAGCAGCCAAGAGGCGAACGAGCAGTACTTC
CDR3aa: CASSQEANEQYF
abundance: many
v_gene: TRBV14
d_gene: .
j_gene: TRBJ2-7

CDR3nt: TGTGCCAGCAGTCCCACGGTGGGGGCGAACAATCAGCCCCAGCATTTT
CDR3aa: CASSPTVGANNQPQHF
abundance: once
v_gene: TRBV27
d_gene: .
j_gene: TRBJ1-5

CDR3nt: TGTGCCAGCAGTGAAGCGTGGCTAGTTTACGAGCAGTACTTC
CDR3aa: CASSEAWLVYEQYF
abundance: many
v_gene: TRBV6-1
d_gene: .
j_gene: TRBJ2-7

CDR3nt: TGTGCCAGCAGTGAAGGGACCGACACTTACTATGGCTACACCTTC
CDR3aa: CASSEGTDTYYGYTF
abundance: few
v_gene: TRBV6-1
d_gene: .
j_gene: TRBJ1-2

CDR3nt: TGCAGCGCCGCAACCGTCCTCTCAGCTTTCTTT
CDR3aa: CSAATVLSAFF
abundance: many
v_gene: TRBV29-1
d_gene: .
j_gene: TRBJ1-1

CDR3nt: TGCAGTGCTAGAGGGGGGCAGGGGGGGAATCAGCCCCAGCATTTT
CDR3aa: CSARGGQGGNQPQHF
abundance: many
v_gene: TRBV20-1
d_gene: TRBD1
j_gene: TRBJ1-5

CDR3nt: TGCGCCAGCAGCCAAGATAGGGCGGTTGTCGGACCCTACGAGCAGTACTTC
CDR3aa: CASSQDRAVVGPYEQYF
abundance: .
v_gene: TRBV4-3
d_gene: .
j_gene: TRBJ2-7

CDR3nt: TGTGCCAGCAGCCAATACAGGGCCGAGCAGTACTTC
CDR3aa: CASSQYRAEQYF
abundance: many
v_gene: TRBV28
d_gene: .
j_gene: TRBJ2-7

CDR3nt: TGTGCCTGGAGTATGGGGAGAAATCAGCCCCAGCATTTT
CDR3aa: CAWSMGRNQPQHF
abundance: many
v_gene: TRBV30
d_gene: .
j_gene: TRBJ1-5

CDR3nt: TGTGCCAGCAGCCACGCCGTCGCAGCTTCTAATCAGCCCCAGCATTTT
CDR3aa: CASSHAVAASNQPQHF
abundance: .
v_gene: TRBV4-2
d_gene: .
j_gene: TRBJ1-5

CDR3nt: TGTGCCAGCAGTTTAGAAGGGGCGCCTAGCGGGAGGCATTCCTACGAGCAGTACTTC
CDR3aa: CASSLEGAPSGRHSYEQYF
abundance: many
v_gene: TRBV28
d_gene: TRBD2
j_gene: TRBJ2-7

CDR3nt: TGTGCCAGCATCGGTGAGGGGGCAACCAACACTGAAGCTTTCTTT
CDR3aa: CASIGEGATNTEAFF
abundance: .
v_gene: TRBV12-3/TRBV12-4
d_gene: TRBD1
j_gene: TRBJ1-1

CDR3nt: TGTGCCACCAGAAAAAAGCGGGAGATCAACGAGCAGTACTTC
CDR3aa: CATRKKREINEQYF
abundance: many
v_gene: TRBV15
d_gene: TRBD2
j_gene: TRBJ2-7

CDR3nt: TGTGCCAGCAGCCGGACTAGCGGGAGGGCCGACGAGCAGTACTTC
CDR3aa: CASSRTSGRADEQYF
abundance: .
v_gene: TRBV7-2
d_gene: TRBD2
j_gene: TRBJ2-7

CDR3nt: TGCGCCAGCAGCCCTTTCGGACAGGGGGTTTTGGAGAACACTGAAGCTTTCTTT
CDR3aa: CASSPFGQGVLENTEAFF
abundance: many
v_gene: TRBV5-1
d_gene: TRBD1
j_gene: TRBJ1-1

CDR3nt: TGTGCCAGCAGCTTCGGACTAGGGGACCAAGAGACCCAGTACTTC
CDR3aa: CASSFGLGDQETQYF
abundance: many
v_gene: TRBV11-2
d_gene: TRBD2
j_gene: TRBJ2-5

CDR3nt: TGTGCCAGCATCGTCGGTTCGGCAGGGGTAACCGGGGAGCTGTTTTTT
CDR3aa: CASIVGSAGVTGELFF
abundance: many
v_gene: TRBV6-1
d_gene: .
j_gene: TRBJ2-2

CDR3nt: TGTGCCAGCAGCCGTTACAATCAGCCCCAGCATTTT
CDR3aa: CASSRYNQPQHF
abundance: many
v_gene: TRBV12-3/TRBV12-4
d_gene: .
j_gene: TRBJ1-5

CDR3nt: TGTGCCAGCATTTCTCCAGGGGCCTCTGGGGCCAACGTCCTGACTTTC
CDR3aa: CASISPGASGANVLTF
abundance: many
v_gene: TRBV28
d_gene: .
j_gene: TRBJ2-6

CDR3nt: TGTGCCAGCAGTTTGTCAGGGGCGAACTACGAGCAGTACTTC
CDR3aa: CASSLSGANYEQYF
abundance: many
v_gene: TRBV6-2/TRBV6-3
d_gene: .
j_gene: TRBJ2-7

CDR3nt: TGTGCCAGCAGTGAAGGTAGCTCTGGAAACACCATATATTTT
CDR3aa: CASSEGSSGNTIYF
abundance: many
v_gene: TRBV2
d_gene: .
j_gene: TRBJ1-3

CDR3nt: TGTGCCACCCGCGCCGACAGAAGAGCTTTCTTT
CDR3aa: CATRADRRAFF
abundance: many
v_gene: TRBV19
d_gene: .
j_gene: TRBJ1-1